Reported below is one TCR beta chain. Trimming removed 3 bases from V and 5 bases from J; junction bases left unmatched: 20. CDR3 length equals 19 residues. Per the germline V gene, CDR1 is SGDLS and CDR2 is YYNGEE. This record comes from a study of cytomegalovirus exposure and HLA in healthy donors. Turning to the study itself: T cells numbering about 200 million yielded some 120 million unique TCR beta sequences in an earlier analysis.

It was with 60 Vbeta and 13 Jbeta primers that the PCR ran. The method was immunoSEQ multiplex PCR; TCRdb's version includes in-frame clones alone and lacks a portion of them. The table shows 84,000 or so clones, with around 74% occurring only once. The chain carries TRBV9 and TRBJ2-5, with 9 bases identical to TRBD2. The clonotype originates from a boy aged 5-17 years in good health and CMV-seronegative. Input material: PBMCs. The CDR3 sequence: CASSGEESSGALMGETQYF. The DNA of the CDR3 is TGTGCCAGCAGCGGCGAGGAGTCTAGCGGGGCTTTAATGGGGGAGACCCAGTACTTC.